Listed below are T cell receptor beta chains from one sample, sequenced in a study of ipilimumab plus nivolumab after autologous stem cell transplantation. The table came from immunoSEQ multiplex PCR; TCRdb's copy has only in-frame clones and leaves some out. The sample yields tens of thousands of clones, 80% to 95% seen once. This material consisted of PBMCs, taken in a trial of ipilimumab plus nivolumab as post-transplant consolidation. The receptors shown here come from a male donor with multiple myeloma. The conserved cysteine and the conserved F or W are not part of the CDR3 here.

TRBV4-3,TRBJ2-7,ASSQARGSYEQY
TRBV6-5,TRBJ2-1,ASSYSAGGPLEQF
TRBV7-2,TRBJ1-1,ASSLATGISTEAF
TRBV5-1,TRBJ2-3,ASSFRTSGGAPDTQY
TRBV5-1,TRBJ2-3,ASSPGRGGATDTQY
TRBV28,TRBJ1-2,ASSLIVATPYGYT
TRBV7-2,TRBJ1-6,ASSSPTRTGDRSPLH
TRBV18,TRBJ2-5,ASSPRGGETQY
TRBV7-3,TRBJ2-3,ASSPGLASDTQY
TRBV2,TRBJ1-2,AIGPSVRGGYT
TRBV28,TRBJ1-6,ASSLTYNSPLH
TRBV7-3,TRBJ2-5,ASSRAGGVRETQY
TRBV14,TRBJ2-2,ASSPGTENTGELF
TRBV19,TRBJ1-5,ASATPRVGQPQH
TRBV18,TRBJ2-1,ASSTSGGSAGGNEQF
TRBV5-1,TRBJ1-2,ASSLTEHGYT
TRBV6-1,TRBJ2-2,ASRQQGYTGELF
TRBV29-1,TRBJ1-2,SAGQANYGYT
TRBV2,TRBJ2-3,ASSALAGVRDTQY
TRBV28,TRBJ2-7,ASSSTGEGGVYEQY
TRBV4-1,TRBJ1-2,ASSREINYGYT
TRBV9,TRBJ1-2,ASSGTGVGYT
TRBV7-2,TRBJ1-1,ASTPTGGPEAF
TRBV9,TRBJ2-3,ASTHGFGTDTQY
TRBV29-1,TRBJ2-7,SVVEGFGEQY
TRBV4-1,TRBJ2-7,ASSQGVQGLNLYEQY